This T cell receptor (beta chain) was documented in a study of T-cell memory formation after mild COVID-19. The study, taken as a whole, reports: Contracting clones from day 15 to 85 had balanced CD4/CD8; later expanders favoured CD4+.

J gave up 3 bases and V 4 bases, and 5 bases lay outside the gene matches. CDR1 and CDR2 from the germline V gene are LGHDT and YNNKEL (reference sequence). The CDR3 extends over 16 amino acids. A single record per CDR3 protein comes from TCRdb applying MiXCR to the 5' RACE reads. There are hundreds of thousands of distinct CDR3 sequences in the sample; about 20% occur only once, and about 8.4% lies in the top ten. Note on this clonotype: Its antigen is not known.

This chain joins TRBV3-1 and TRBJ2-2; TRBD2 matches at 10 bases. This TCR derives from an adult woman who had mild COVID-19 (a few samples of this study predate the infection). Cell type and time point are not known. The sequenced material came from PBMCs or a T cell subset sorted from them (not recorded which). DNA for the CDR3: TGTGCCAGCAGCCCAAGGACTAGCGGATACACCGGGGAGCTGTTTTTT. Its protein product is CASSPRTSGYTGELFF.